A few counts support the clone carrying this T cell receptor beta chain. Its cognate antigen is unknown. Trimming left V 5 bases short and J 7 bases short, with 17 bases between. This CDR3 spans 14 amino acids. The germline gives CDR1 SGHTA, CDR2 FQGNSA. This record comes from a study of T-cell memory formation after mild COVID-19. Overall study results and limits: Contracting CD4+ clones were located mainly in CM and EM, and CD8+ clones in EMRA. Memory cells collected pre-infection included some clones that later responded, suggesting cross-reactive memory joined.

Using constant-segment primers, 5'RACE produced TCR alpha and TCR beta cDNA libraries carrying sample barcodes and UMIs. Via MiXCR, TCRdb re-called the 5' RACE reads, giving one row per CDR3 protein. The sample gives under 150,000 distinct CDR3 sequences, about 15% of which show up once; approximately 13% is in the top ten. The specimen sequenced was PBMCs or a T cell subset sorted from them (not recorded which). This sequence joins TRBV7-2 and TRBJ1-2; TRBD1 is a possible D gene (5 bases). The source of this sequence is an adult woman who had mild COVID-19 (a few samples of this study predate the infection). Cell type and time point are not known. The CDR3 region has the DNA TGTGCCAGCAGCCCCCTTCGAGCTGGGGGTGGCTACACCTTC. It specifies CASSPLRAGGGYTF.